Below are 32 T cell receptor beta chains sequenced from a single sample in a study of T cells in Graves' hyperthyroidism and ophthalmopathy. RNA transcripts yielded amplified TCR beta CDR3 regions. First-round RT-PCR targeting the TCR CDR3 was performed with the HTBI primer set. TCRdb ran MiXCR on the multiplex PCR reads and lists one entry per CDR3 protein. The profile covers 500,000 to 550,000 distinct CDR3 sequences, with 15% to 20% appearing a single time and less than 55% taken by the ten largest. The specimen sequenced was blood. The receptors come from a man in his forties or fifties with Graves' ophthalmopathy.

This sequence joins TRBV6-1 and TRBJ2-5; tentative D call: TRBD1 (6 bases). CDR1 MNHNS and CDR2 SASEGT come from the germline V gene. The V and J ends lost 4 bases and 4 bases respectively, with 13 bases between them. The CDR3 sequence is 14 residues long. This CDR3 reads CASSAAGALETQYF. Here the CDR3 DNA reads TGTGCCAGCAGTGCGGCAGGGGCCTTAGAGACCCAGTACTTC.

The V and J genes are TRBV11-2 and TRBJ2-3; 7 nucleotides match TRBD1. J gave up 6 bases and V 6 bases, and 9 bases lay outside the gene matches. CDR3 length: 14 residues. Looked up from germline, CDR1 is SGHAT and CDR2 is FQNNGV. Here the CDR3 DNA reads TGTGCCAGCAGACAGACAGGGCCTAGGGATACGCAGTATTTT. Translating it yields CASRQTGPRDTQYF. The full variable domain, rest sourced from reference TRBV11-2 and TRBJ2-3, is EAGVAQSPRYKIIEKRQSVAFWCNPISGHATLYWYQQILGQGPKLLIQFQNNGVVDDSQLPKDRFSAERLKGVDSTLKIQPAKLEDSAVYLCASRQTGPRDTQYFGPGTRLTVL.

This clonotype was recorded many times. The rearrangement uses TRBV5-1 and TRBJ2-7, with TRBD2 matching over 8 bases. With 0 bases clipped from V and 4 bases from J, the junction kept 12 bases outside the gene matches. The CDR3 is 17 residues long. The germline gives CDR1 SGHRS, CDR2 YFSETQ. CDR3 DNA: TGCGCCAGCAGCTTGGGGGAGTCAGCGGGAGCCCGATACGAGCAGTACTTC. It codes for CASSLGESAGARYEQYF.

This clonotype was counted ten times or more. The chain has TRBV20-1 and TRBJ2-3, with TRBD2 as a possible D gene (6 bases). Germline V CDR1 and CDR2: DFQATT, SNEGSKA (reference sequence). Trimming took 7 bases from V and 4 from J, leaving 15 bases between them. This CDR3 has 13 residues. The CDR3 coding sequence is TGCAGTGTGAAGGGGACTGCCCCAGATACGCAGTATTTT. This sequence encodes CSVKGTAPDTQYF.

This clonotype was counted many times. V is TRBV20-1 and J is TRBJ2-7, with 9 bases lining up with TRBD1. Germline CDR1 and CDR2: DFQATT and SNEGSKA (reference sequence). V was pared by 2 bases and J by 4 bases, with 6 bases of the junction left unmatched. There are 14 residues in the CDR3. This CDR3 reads CSARKRDRVYEQYF. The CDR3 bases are TGCAGTGCTAGAAAGAGGGACAGGGTTTACGAGCAGTACTTC.

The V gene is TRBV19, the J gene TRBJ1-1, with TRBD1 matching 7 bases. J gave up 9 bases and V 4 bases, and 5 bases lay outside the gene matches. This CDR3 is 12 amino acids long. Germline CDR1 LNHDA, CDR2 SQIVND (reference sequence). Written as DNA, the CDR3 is TGTGCCAGTAGTACCACAGGGGAACAAGCTTTCTTT. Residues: CASSTTGEQAFF. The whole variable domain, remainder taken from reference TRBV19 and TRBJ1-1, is DGGITQSPKYLFRKEGQNVTLSCEQNLNHDAMYWYRQDPGQGLRLIYYSQIVNDFQKGDIAEGYSVSREKKESFPLTVTSAQKNPTAFYLCASSTTGEQAFFGQGTRLTVV.

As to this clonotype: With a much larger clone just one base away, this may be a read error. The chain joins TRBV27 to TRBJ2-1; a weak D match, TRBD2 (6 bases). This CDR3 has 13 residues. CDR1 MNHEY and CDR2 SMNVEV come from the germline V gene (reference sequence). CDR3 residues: CATSSGLPNEHFF. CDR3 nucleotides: TGTGCCACCAGTTCGGGACTGCCCAATGAGCACTTCTTC.

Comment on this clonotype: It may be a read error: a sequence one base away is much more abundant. CDR3 residues: CSAIGRLNTEAFF. The CDR3 coding sequence is TGCAGTGCTATAGGCAGGTTGAACACTGAAGCTTTCTTT. The rearrangement joins TRBV20-1 to TRBJ1-1, with D uncertain. This CDR3 has 13 residues. Germline V gene data show CDR1 as DFQATT and CDR2 as SNEGSKA (reference sequence). Trimming pared 4 bases from V and 0 bases from J, leaving 9 bases between.

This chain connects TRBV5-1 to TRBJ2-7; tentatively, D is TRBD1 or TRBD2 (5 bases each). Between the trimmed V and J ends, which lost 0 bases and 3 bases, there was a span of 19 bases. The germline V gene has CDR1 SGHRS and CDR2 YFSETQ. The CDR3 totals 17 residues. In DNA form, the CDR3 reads TGCGCCAGCAGCTTGGTGGATCCGGGACCCCAAGTCTACGAGCAGTACTTC. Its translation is CASSLVDPGPQVYEQYF.

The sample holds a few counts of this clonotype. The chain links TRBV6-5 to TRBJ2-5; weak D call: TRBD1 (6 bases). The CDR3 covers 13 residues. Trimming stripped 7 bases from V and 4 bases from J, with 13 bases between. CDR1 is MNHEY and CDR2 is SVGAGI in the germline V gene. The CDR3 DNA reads TGTGCCAGCACACAGGGCCGGGGAGAGACCCAGTACTTC. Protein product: CASTQGRGETQYF.

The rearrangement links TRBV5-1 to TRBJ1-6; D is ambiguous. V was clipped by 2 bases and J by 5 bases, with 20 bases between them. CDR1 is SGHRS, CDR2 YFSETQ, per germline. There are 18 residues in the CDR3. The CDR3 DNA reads TGCGCCAGCAGCTTCTGGCCCGGCGAGGACGGTAATAATTCACCCCTCCACTTT. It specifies CASSFWPGEDGNNSPLHF.

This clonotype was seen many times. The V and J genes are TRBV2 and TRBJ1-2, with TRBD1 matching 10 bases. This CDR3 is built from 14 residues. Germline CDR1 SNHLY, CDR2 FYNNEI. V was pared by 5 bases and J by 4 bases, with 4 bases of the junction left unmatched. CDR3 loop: CASSIGTGAYGYTF. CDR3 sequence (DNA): TGTGCCAGCAGTATCGGGACAGGGGCCTATGGCTACACCTTC.

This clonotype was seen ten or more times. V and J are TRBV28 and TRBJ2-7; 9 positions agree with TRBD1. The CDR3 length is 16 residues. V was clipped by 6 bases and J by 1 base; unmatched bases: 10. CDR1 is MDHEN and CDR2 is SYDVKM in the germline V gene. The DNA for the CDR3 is TGTGCCAGCAGGGGATGGGGGACAGGGCTTTCCTACGAGCAGTACTTC. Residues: CASRGWGTGLSYEQYF.

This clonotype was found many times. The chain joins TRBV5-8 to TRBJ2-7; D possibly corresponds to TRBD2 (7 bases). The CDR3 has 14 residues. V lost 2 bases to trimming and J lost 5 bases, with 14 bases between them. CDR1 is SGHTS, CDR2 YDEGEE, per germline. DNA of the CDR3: TGTGCCAGCAGCTTTGGGGGGGCCTACGACGAGCAGTACTTC. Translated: CASSFGGAYDEQYF.

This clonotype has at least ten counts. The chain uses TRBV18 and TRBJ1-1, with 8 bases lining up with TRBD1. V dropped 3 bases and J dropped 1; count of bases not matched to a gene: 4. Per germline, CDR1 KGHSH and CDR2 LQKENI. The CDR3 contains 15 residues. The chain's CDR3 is CASSPSTGANTEAFF. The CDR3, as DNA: TGTGCCAGCTCACCGTCGACAGGGGCGAACACTGAAGCTTTCTTT.

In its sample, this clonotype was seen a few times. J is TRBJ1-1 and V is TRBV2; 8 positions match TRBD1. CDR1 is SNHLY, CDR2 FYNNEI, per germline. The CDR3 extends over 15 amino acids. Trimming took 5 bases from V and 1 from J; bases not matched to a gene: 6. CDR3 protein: CASSQKQGGNTEAFF. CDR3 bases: TGTGCCAGCAGTCAGAAACAGGGGGGGAACACTGAAGCTTTCTTT.

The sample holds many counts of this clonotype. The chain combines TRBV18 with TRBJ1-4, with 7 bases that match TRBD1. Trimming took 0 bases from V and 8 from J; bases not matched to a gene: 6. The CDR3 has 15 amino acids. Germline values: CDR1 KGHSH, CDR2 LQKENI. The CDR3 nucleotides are TGTGCCAGCTCACCACCGGACAGGAGTGGAGAAAAACTGTTTTTT. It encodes CASSPPDRSGEKLFF.

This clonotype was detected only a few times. The CDR3: CASSLTRLETQYF. For the CDR3, the DNA is TGTGCCAGCAGCTTAACCAGGCTTGAGACCCAGTACTTC. The V call is TRBV7-3, the J call TRBJ2-5; no firm D call. CDR1 is SGHTA, CDR2 FQGTGA, per germline. V shed 0 bases and J shed 5 bases, with 7 bases lying between them. The CDR3 is made up of 13 amino acids.

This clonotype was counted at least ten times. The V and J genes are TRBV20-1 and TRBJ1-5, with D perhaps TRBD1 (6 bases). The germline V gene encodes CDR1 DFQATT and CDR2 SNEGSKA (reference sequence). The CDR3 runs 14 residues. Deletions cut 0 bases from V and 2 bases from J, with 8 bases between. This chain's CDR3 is CSARDRTGNQPQHF. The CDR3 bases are TGCAGTGCTAGAGATCGGACAGGCAATCAGCCCCAGCATTTT.

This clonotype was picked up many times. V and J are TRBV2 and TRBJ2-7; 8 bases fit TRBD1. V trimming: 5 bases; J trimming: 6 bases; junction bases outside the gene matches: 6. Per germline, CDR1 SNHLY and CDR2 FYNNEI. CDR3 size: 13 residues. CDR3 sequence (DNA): TGTGCCAGCAGTTCCTACAGGGGGAGCGAGCAGTACTTC. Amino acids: CASSSYRGSEQYF.

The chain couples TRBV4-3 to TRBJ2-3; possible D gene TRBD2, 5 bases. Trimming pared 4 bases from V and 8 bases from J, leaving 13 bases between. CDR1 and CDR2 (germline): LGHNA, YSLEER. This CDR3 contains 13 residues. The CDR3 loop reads CASSRIAYTTQYF. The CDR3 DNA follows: TGCGCCAGCAGCCGCATAGCGTATACTACGCAGTATTTT.

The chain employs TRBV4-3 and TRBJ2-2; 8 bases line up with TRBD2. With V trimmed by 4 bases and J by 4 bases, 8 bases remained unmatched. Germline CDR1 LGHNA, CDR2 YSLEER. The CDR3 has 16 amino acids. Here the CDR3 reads CASSPWASGLTGELFF. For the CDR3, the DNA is TGCGCCAGCAGCCCATGGGCTAGCGGGCTCACCGGGGAGCTGTTTTTT.

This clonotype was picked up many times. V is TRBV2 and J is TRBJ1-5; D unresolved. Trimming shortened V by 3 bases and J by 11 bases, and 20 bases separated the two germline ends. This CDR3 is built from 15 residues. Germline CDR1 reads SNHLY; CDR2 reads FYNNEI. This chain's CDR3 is CASSETEGRNIAQHF. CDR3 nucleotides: TGTGCCAGCAGTGAGACTGAGGGAAGGAATATAGCCCAGCATTTT.

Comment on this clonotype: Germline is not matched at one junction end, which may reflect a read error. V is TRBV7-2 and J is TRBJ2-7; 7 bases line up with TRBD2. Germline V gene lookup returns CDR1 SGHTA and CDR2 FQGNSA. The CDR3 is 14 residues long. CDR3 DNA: TGTGCCAGCAGCTTAATGCGGGAGTACTACGAGCGGTACTTC. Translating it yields CASSLMREYYERYF.

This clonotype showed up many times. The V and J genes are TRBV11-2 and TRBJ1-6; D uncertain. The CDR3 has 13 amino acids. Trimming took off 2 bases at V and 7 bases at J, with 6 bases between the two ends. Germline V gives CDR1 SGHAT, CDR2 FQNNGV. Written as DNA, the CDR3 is TGTGCCAGCAGCTTAATGGGGAATTCACCCCTCCACTTT. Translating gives CASSLMGNSPLHF.

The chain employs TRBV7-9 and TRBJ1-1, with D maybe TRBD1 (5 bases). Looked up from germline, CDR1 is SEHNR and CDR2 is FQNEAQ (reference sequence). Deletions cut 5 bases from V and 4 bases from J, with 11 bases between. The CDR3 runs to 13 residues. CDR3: CASSTTGTTEAFF. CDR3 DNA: TGTGCCAGCAGCACAACGGGGACCACTGAAGCTTTCTTT. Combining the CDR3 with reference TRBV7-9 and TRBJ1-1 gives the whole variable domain DTGVSQNPRHKITKRGQNVTFRCDPISEHNRLYWYRQTLGQGPEFLTYFQNEAQLEKSRLLSDRFSAERPKGSFSTLEIQRTEQGDSAMYLCASSTTGTTEAFFGQGTRLTVV.

CDR3 in DNA: TGTGCCAGCAGTTTACCCGGGACAGGGATAAATGAGCAGTTCTTC. Its translation is CASSLPGTGINEQFF. The rearrangement joins TRBV28 to TRBJ2-1; TRBD1 agrees at 9 bases. J gave up 7 bases and V 2 bases, and 6 bases lay outside the gene matches. There are 15 residues in the CDR3. Germline CDR1 reads MDHEN; CDR2 reads SYDVKM.

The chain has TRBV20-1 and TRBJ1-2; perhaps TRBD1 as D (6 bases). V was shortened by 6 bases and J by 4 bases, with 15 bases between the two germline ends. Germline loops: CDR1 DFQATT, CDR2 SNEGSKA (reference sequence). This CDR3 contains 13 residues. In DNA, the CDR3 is TGCAGTGCCCCCCGTGGAGGGGGCTATGGCTACACCTTC. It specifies CSAPRGGGYGYTF.

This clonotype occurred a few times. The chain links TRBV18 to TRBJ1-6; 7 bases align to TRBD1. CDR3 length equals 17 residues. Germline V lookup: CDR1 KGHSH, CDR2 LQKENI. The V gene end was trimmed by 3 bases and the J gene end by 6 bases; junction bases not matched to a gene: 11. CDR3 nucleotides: TGTGCCAGCTCACCTTCTCCCGTGGGACAGAGTAATTCACCCCTCCACTTT. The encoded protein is CASSPSPVGQSNSPLHF.

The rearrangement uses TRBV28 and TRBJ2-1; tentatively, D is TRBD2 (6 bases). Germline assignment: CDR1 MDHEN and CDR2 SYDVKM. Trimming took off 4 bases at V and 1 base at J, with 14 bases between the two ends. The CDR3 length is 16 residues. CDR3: CASSYARGNSYNEQFF. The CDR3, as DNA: TGTGCCAGCAGTTACGCTCGCGGGAATTCCTACAATGAGCAGTTCTTC.

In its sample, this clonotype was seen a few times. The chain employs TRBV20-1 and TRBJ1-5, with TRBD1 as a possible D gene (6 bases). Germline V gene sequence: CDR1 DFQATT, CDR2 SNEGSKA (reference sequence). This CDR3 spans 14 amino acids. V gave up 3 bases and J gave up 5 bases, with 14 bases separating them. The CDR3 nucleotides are TGCAGTGCTAGGTCCGGGCAGGGGCATCAGCCCCAGCATTTT. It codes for CSARSGQGHQPQHF.

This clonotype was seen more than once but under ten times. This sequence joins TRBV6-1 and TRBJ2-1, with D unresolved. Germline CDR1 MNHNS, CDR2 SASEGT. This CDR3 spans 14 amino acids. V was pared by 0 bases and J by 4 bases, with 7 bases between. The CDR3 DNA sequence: TGTGCCAGCAGTGAAGCGCAGATTTACAATGAGCAGTTCTTC. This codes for CASSEAQIYNEQFF.